Listed here are 4 T cell receptor beta chains from one sample, sequenced in a study of blood T cell repertoires in COVID-19. Using immunoSEQ multiplex PCR, the repertoire was profiled, and TCRdb retains in-frame clones only, with some absent. The sample has about 200,000 clones, around three quarters seen once. The sample consisted of peripheral blood. The receptors were gathered from a woman aged 70-85 years with acute or convalescent COVID-19.

This clone was recorded a few times. V is TRBV19 and J is TRBJ1-1, with D maybe TRBD1 (6 bases). Trimming shortened V by 6 bases and J by 6 bases, and 14 bases separated the two germline ends. CDR1 and CDR2 (germline): LNHDA, SQIVND (reference sequence). The CDR3 has 13 amino acids. CDR3 sequence: CASSPAQGPEAFF. As DNA, the CDR3 is TGTGCCAGTAGCCCAGCCCAGGGGCCTGAAGCTTTCTTT.

The rearrangement uses TRBV11-2 and TRBJ2-7; 7 bases align to TRBD2. The germline CDR1 and CDR2 sequences are SGHAT and FQNNGV. This CDR3 is built from 16 residues. V dropped 5 bases and J dropped 3; count of bases not matched to a gene: 13. CDR3 region: CASSPLGWDYNYEQYF. DNA of the CDR3: TGTGCCAGCAGCCCGCTGGGATGGGACTATAACTACGAGCAGTACTTC.

V is TRBV29-1 and J is TRBJ2-1, with TRBD1 as a possible D gene (5 bases). The V end lost 3 bases, the J end lost 10 bases, and 7 bases lay between the germline ends. CDR3 size: 10 residues. Germline loops: CDR1 SQVTM, CDR2 ANQGSEA. Here the CDR3 DNA reads TGCAGCGTTGAGTGGGGCGAGCAGTTCTTC. Translated: CSVEWGEQFF.

The chain couples TRBV5-4 to TRBJ2-7; D is uncertain. V gave up 2 bases and J gave up 0 bases, with 6 bases separating them. Germline V gives CDR1 SGHNT, CDR2 YYREEE (reference sequence). This CDR3 has 13 residues. In nucleotides, the CDR3 is TGTGCCAGCAGCTTTGCTAGCTCCTACGAGCAGTACTTC. Protein product: CASSFASSYEQYF.